A selection of T cell receptor beta chains follows, all from one sample in a study of pediatric ulcerative colitis. The assay was immunoSEQ multiplex PCR, and TCRdb's table has in-frame clones only and misses some. In the table there are 32,000 or so clones, roughly 78% of which are singletons. The sequencing input was blood. Every receptor here comes from a boy younger than 18 with severe ulcerative colitis. CDR3s leave out the opening cysteine and the closing phenylalanine or tryptophan. Fields, in order: V gene, CDR3 length, clone size, CDR3 protein. Size values are once, few and many counts, or a class for expanded clones, and some rows have none.

v_call: TRBV7-9
cdr3_length: 13
clone_size: NA
cdr3_aa: ASSPPGQGQDTQY

v_call: TRBV27
cdr3_length: 9
clone_size: NA
cdr3_aa: ASSTVGEAF

v_call: TRBV6-1
cdr3_length: 12
clone_size: once
cdr3_aa: ASTDRDSNQPQH

v_call: TRBV7-3
cdr3_length: 12
clone_size: NA
cdr3_aa: ASSLNSNTGELF

v_call: TRBV14
cdr3_length: 11
clone_size: NA
cdr3_aa: ASSSGRIGEAF

v_call: TRBV6-5
cdr3_length: 13
clone_size: NA
cdr3_aa: ASSYSGGAYNEQF

v_call: TRBV10-2
cdr3_length: 10
clone_size: NA
cdr3_aa: ASKGMNTEAF

v_call: TRBV5-1
cdr3_length: 12
clone_size: once
cdr3_aa: ASSLRSAGARYS

v_call: TRBV7-9
cdr3_length: 11
clone_size: NA
cdr3_aa: ASSLDEGTEAF

v_call: TRBV5-6
cdr3_length: 12
clone_size: NA
cdr3_aa: ASSSGQEVYEQY

v_call: TRBV6-4
cdr3_length: 12
clone_size: NA
cdr3_aa: ASSDSGRAYGYT

v_call: TRBV30
cdr3_length: 12
clone_size: NA
cdr3_aa: AVERQGEKEKLF

v_call: TRBV5-6
cdr3_length: 13
clone_size: NA
cdr3_aa: ASSYGTGDTGELF

v_call: TRBV6-5
cdr3_length: 14
clone_size: NA
cdr3_aa: ASSYSLLDGSYEQY

v_call: TRBV4-1
cdr3_length: 13
clone_size: NA
cdr3_aa: ASSQEDRISYEQY

v_call: TRBV6-6
cdr3_length: 13
clone_size: NA
cdr3_aa: ASRGTLAGGLEQY

v_call: TRBV4-1
cdr3_length: 11
clone_size: NA
cdr3_aa: ASSQDKWDEQY

v_call: TRBV6-4
cdr3_length: 10
clone_size: NA
cdr3_aa: ASSDGYRGKF

v_call: TRBV7-2
cdr3_length: 11
clone_size: NA
cdr3_aa: ASSPPGGPTQY

v_call: TRBV19
cdr3_length: 11
clone_size: NA
cdr3_aa: ASRTGPITEAF

v_call: TRBV6-5
cdr3_length: 10
clone_size: NA
cdr3_aa: ASRAWRGPQF

v_call: TRBV10-3
cdr3_length: 11
clone_size: few
cdr3_aa: AISEQGNQPQH

v_call: TRBV18
cdr3_length: 13
clone_size: NA
cdr3_aa: ASSPSLGGTDTQY

v_call: TRBV9
cdr3_length: 13
clone_size: NA
cdr3_aa: ASSVGARVADTQY

v_call: TRBV7-9
cdr3_length: 12
clone_size: NA
cdr3_aa: ASSFSGALDEQF

v_call: TRBV11-2
cdr3_length: 13
clone_size: NA
cdr3_aa: ASSLQRGWQETQY

v_call: TRBV5-6
cdr3_length: 14
clone_size: NA
cdr3_aa: ASSSILQTERVKLF

v_call: TRBV11-2
cdr3_length: 13
clone_size: NA
cdr3_aa: ASSLGRGRRETQY

v_call: TRBV25-1
cdr3_length: 13
clone_size: NA
cdr3_aa: ASSEPGQSYNEQF

v_call: TRBV7-3
cdr3_length: 14
clone_size: NA
cdr3_aa: ASSAPTSGGEDTQY

v_call: TRBV4-3
cdr3_length: 12
clone_size: NA
cdr3_aa: ASSHGRDGETQY

v_call: TRBV7-2
cdr3_length: 13
clone_size: NA
cdr3_aa: ASSLVAGITYEQY

v_call: TRBV25-1
cdr3_length: 13
clone_size: NA
cdr3_aa: ASSPEGGTYNEQF

v_call: TRBV5-1
cdr3_length: 12
clone_size: few
cdr3_aa: ASSRDIGNTEAF

v_call: TRBV30
cdr3_length: 13
clone_size: NA
cdr3_aa: AWISAGGPFYGYT

v_call: TRBV2
cdr3_length: 12
clone_size: NA
cdr3_aa: ASSEGGGKNIQY

v_call: TRBV27
cdr3_length: 12
clone_size: NA
cdr3_aa: ASSDDKTRNTIY

v_call: TRBV9
cdr3_length: 14
clone_size: NA
cdr3_aa: ASSGDPTGLNTEAF

v_call: TRBV2
cdr3_length: 11
clone_size: NA
cdr3_aa: ASSEPLNTEAF

v_call: TRBV7-3
cdr3_length: 13
clone_size: NA
cdr3_aa: GLFEAFWSYNEQF

v_call: TRBV19
cdr3_length: 14
clone_size: NA
cdr3_aa: ASGTGTGGRNTEAF

v_call: TRBV7-2
cdr3_length: 10
clone_size: NA
cdr3_aa: ASSPYRGQAF

v_call: TRBV5-1
cdr3_length: 13
clone_size: NA
cdr3_aa: ASRSSGSMNTEAF

v_call: TRBV2
cdr3_length: 12
clone_size: once
cdr3_aa: ASSESRGRYGYT

v_call: TRBV11-2
cdr3_length: 12
clone_size: once
cdr3_aa: ASSGILGADTQY

v_call: TRBV9
cdr3_length: 12
clone_size: NA
cdr3_aa: ASSVGPSTNEQY